This T cell receptor beta chain came from a study of blood T cell repertoires in COVID-19 (dated by TCRdb to 2018 to 2020). For context, the study as a whole: Collaborator samples came from the United States, Italy and Spain and covered acute and convalescent phases of COVID-19. The material from the prospective study consisted of cDNA or gDNA derived from T cells, B-cell-depleted T cells, or PBMCs. Nearly every sample came with metadata listing a de-identified subject ID, COVID-19 status, age in years and sex. The samples were drawn from two sources: the first 160 participants of the ongoing ImmuneRACE study, and 1,000 to 1,500 subjects contributed by 6 global collaborators. Subjects who had been exposed to COVID-19, were actively infected with it, or had recovered from it provided the deeply sampled blood TCRbeta repertoires that made up the dataset. A freely available public database, intended as a resource for researchers studying the immune response to SARS-CoV-2, is where the repertoires were released. Where available, HLA class I and class II types were taken from metadata supplied by the sample provider and were not determined by assay-based typing. The paper as a whole reports these results and caveats: The quantity of clinical and demographic metadata differed by source and by participant and was supplied without curation.

At one collaborating source in Seattle, patients were enrolled during active infection and were followed longitudinally through the course of disease. Each collaborating institution followed its own protocols to collect whole blood in K2EDTA tubes. For TCRbeta analysis, collaborators shipped samples in one of three forms: frozen whole blood, isolated PBMCs, or DNA extracted from either of those sample types. Points on this clone: The clone's antigen remains unknown. The record has no base qualities; no much larger clone is one base away.

CDR1 and CDR2 are read off the germline V gene (reference sequence) as SGHNT and YYREEE. From cysteine to phenylalanine, the CDR3 is 16 amino acids long. Only CDR3 DNA is held: 48 bases, read in frame from base 1. Unmatched junction bases come to 4, with V trimmed by 1 base and J by 4 bases. The immunoSEQ Assay, a bias-controlled multiplex PCR, was used to amplify TCRbeta CDR3 regions from genomic DNA. The original pipeline was this. The number of nucleated cells in each sample was estimated by amplification of reference gene primers within the assay. To quantify the absolute abundance of each unique TCRbeta CDR3 rearrangement, sequence reads were collapsed and filtered. For each sample, productive Simpson clonality was calculated as the square root of Simpson's diversity index across productive rearrangements. What TCRdb holds here is the immuneACCESS table cut down to in-frame rearrangements. Part of the clones is not present; checked against another copy, under half of the missing clones reflect an unresolved V gene, and the others are unexplained. Clone size and the V and J calls come from that table; the DNA yielded D and trimming. The sample table shows approximately 530,000 clones, and roughly 91% are seen once. Of the sample, less than 9% is held by the ten largest clones.

The receptor was derived from a woman between 50 and 59 years old with COVID-19, enrolled during active disease. The sample was peripheral blood. This receptor chain uses TRBV5-4 and TRBJ2-1; 11 nucleotides in the junction match TRBD2. The sequenced DNA: TGTGCCAGCAGCTTGCCCGCTAGCGGGGGGTACAATGAGCAGTTCTTC. Its protein reads: CASSLPASGGYNEQFF. Here the CDR3 is joined to the reference TRBV5-4 and TRBJ2-1 genes, and the full variable domain is: ETGVTQSPTHLIKTRGQQVTLRCSSQSGHNTVSWYQQALGQGPQFIFQYYREEENGRGNFPPRFSGLQFPNYSSELNVNALELDDSALYLCASSLPASGGYNEQFFGPGTRLTVL.